Presented here are 15 T cell receptor beta chains from one specimen sequenced in a study of blood T cell repertoires in COVID-19. Clones were sequenced by immunoSEQ multiplex PCR, and TCRdb holds only the in-frame ones, with some missing. The table lists about 120,000 clones, around three quarters of them singletons. The sample was peripheral blood. The source of these receptors is a man aged 60-69 years with active or convalescent COVID-19.

V is TRBV11-2 and J is TRBJ2-1; TRBD1 matches at 8 bases. The CDR3 spans 13 residues. Trimming took 2 bases from V and 14 from J; bases not matched to a gene: 8. The V gene's germline CDR1 is SGHAT and CDR2 FQNNGV. This CDR3 reads CASSLTGQGLEFF. In DNA form, the CDR3 reads TGTGCCAGCAGCTTAACAGGACAGGGATTGGAGTTCTTC.

The chain carries TRBV11-3 and TRBJ2-1; 7 bases line up with TRBD1. Germline CDR1 SGHNT, CDR2 YENEEA. This CDR3 region has 16 residues. V shed 1 base and J 6 bases; nucleotides not matched to a gene: 9. In DNA, the CDR3 is TGTGCCAGCAGCTTAGCTGGGACAGTGGCCCGCAATGAGCAGTTCTTC. This sequence encodes CASSLAGTVARNEQFF.

The chain recombines TRBV19 with TRBJ2-1; D ambiguous. V was cut by 5 bases and J by 7 bases, with 9 bases left in between. This CDR3 spans 12 amino acids. Germline CDR1 reads LNHDA; CDR2 reads SQIVND (reference sequence). The CDR3 region is CASSLRENEQFF. As DNA, the CDR3 is TGTGCCAGTAGTCTCCGAGAAAATGAGCAGTTCTTC.

J is TRBJ1-1 and V is TRBV5-1; D uncertain. Looked up from germline, CDR1 is SGHRS and CDR2 is YFSETQ. The V end lost 4 bases, the J end lost 2 bases, and 12 bases lay between the germline ends. This CDR3 has 14 amino acids. The CDR3 region is CASSPYHSNTEAFF. CDR3 DNA sequence: TGCGCCAGCAGCCCCTATCACAGCAACACTGAAGCTTTCTTT.

The chain links TRBV7-2 to TRBJ1-5, with 7 positions matching TRBD1. The CDR3 contains 18 residues. The germline gives CDR1 SGHTA, CDR2 FQGNSA. The V segment lost 5 bases and the J segment 5 bases; nucleotides outside the gene matches: 18. CDR3 in amino acids: CASSPQPPDRVKDQPQHF. For the CDR3, the DNA is TGTGCCAGCAGCCCACAACCCCCTGACAGGGTAAAAGATCAGCCCCAGCATTTT.

The rearrangement uses TRBV4-3 and TRBJ2-1; 8 nucleotides agree with TRBD1. Germline trimming cut 6 bases from V and 4 bases from J; bases unmatched to any gene: 5. Germline V lookup: CDR1 LGHNA, CDR2 YSLEER. The CDR3 sequence is 14 residues long. The CDR3 reads CASSWTGNYNEQFF. The CDR3 DNA reads TGCGCCAGCAGTTGGACAGGGAATTACAATGAGCAGTTCTTC.

This sequence joins TRBV10-3 and TRBJ2-2; D is perhaps TRBD2 (7 bases). CDR3 length equals 16 residues. Looked up from germline, CDR1 is ENHRY and CDR2 is SYGVKD. Trimming took off 0 bases at V and 6 bases at J, with 14 bases between the two ends. This CDR3 is CAISESRGGSPGELFF. The CDR3 DNA follows: TGTGCCATCAGTGAGTCGAGGGGGGGAAGTCCCGGGGAGCTGTTTTTT.

The J gene is TRBJ2-5, the V gene TRBV2, with 12 bases that match TRBD2. The CDR3 consists of 15 residues. Germline V gene data show CDR1 as SNHLY and CDR2 as FYNNEI. Trimming took 2 bases from V and 4 from J; bases not matched to a gene: 2. CDR3: CASSERGLAGETQYF. In DNA, the CDR3 is TGTGCCAGCAGTGAAAGGGGACTAGCGGGAGAGACCCAGTACTTC.

The rearrangement joins TRBV6-2 or TRBV6-3 to TRBJ2-5; TRBD2 aligns across 7 bases. This CDR3 has 13 residues. Germline-derived CDR1 and CDR2 are MNHEY and SVGEGT. J was trimmed by 5 bases and V by 1 base; bases with no gene match: 1. CDR3 sequence (DNA): TGTGCCAGCAGTTACTGGGGGGGGGAGACCCAGTACTTC. Its protein is CASSYWGGETQYF.

This clone was recorded a few times. The chain has TRBV4-3 and TRBJ2-2, with TRBD2 identical over 13 bases. V lost 4 bases to trimming and J lost 8 bases; unmatched junction nucleotides: 4. CDR1 is LGHNA and CDR2 is YSLEER in the germline V gene. This CDR3 comprises 15 residues. This CDR3 reads CASSPGTSGTGELFF. CDR3 coding DNA: TGCGCCAGCAGCCCCGGGACTAGCGGGACGGGGGAGCTGTTTTTT.

The CDR3 DNA reads TGTGCCAGCAGCTTCAGACAGGATACGCAGTATTTT. Protein sequence: CASSFRQDTQYF. The rearrangement joins TRBV11-1 to TRBJ2-3; weak D call: TRBD1 (5 bases). CDR3 length equals 12 residues. Germline V gene lookup returns CDR1 SGHAT and CDR2 FQDESV (reference sequence). The ends were cut back, 3 bases at V and 6 bases at J, with 7 bases in the middle.

This chain links TRBV3-1 (or the pseudogene TRBV3-2) with TRBJ2-4; D perhaps matches TRBD2 (6 bases). Trimming took off 4 bases at V and 8 bases at J, with 12 bases between the two ends. This CDR3 comprises 13 residues. Per germline, CDR1 LGHDT and CDR2 YNNKEL (reference sequence). The CDR3 DNA follows: TGTGCCAGCAGCCGCCAGGGCGGGGACATTCAGTACTTC. This translates into CASSRQGGDIQYF.

This chain uses TRBV28 with TRBJ2-7; D is unclear. This CDR3 spans 13 amino acids. Germline CDR1 is MDHEN and CDR2 is SYDVKM. Deletions cut 6 bases from V and 4 bases from J, with 13 bases between. In nucleotides, the CDR3 is TGTGCCAGCAGGAAAGCACTACCTTACGAGCAGTACTTC. Amino acid sequence: CASRKALPYEQYF.

The sample holds one count of this clone. This chain links TRBV28 with TRBJ1-1, with 10 bases lining up with TRBD1. Trimming removed 5 bases from V and 8 bases from J; junction bases left unmatched: 11. The CDR3 is made up of 15 amino acids. Germline V gives CDR1 MDHEN, CDR2 SYDVKM. Here the CDR3 reads CASSLTEPGQGEAFF. CDR3 DNA: TGTGCCAGCAGTCTTACCGAGCCGGGACAGGGGGAAGCTTTCTTT.

V and J are TRBV7-8 and TRBJ1-2; 7 bases match TRBD1. From germline, CDR1 is SGHVS and CDR2 FQNEAQ. The CDR3 length is 14 residues. Trimming took 1 base from V and 8 from J; bases not matched to a gene: 7. CDR3: CASSLDRQGDGYTF. The CDR3 region has the DNA TGTGCCAGCAGCTTAGATAGGCAGGGGGACGGCTACACCTTC.